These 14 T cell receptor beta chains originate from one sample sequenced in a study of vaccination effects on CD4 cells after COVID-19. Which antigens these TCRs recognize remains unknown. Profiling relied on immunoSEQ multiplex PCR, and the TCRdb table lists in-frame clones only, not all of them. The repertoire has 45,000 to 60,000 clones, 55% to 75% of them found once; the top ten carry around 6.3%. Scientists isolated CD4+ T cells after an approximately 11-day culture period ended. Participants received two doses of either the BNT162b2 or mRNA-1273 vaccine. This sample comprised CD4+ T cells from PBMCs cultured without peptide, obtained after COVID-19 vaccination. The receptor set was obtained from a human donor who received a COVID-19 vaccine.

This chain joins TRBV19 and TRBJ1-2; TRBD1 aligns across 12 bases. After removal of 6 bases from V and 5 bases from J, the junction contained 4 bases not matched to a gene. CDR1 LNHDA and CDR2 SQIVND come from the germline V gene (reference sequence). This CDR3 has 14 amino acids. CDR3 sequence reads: CASSRGQGAYGYTF. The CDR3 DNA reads TGTGCCAGTAGCCGGGGACAGGGGGCATATGGCTACACCTTC. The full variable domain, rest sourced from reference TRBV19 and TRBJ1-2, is DGGITQSPKYLFRKEGQNVTLSCEQNLNHDAMYWYRQDPGQGLRLIYYSQIVNDFQKGDIAEGYSVSREKKESFPLTVTSAQKNPTAFYLCASSRGQGAYGYTFGSGTRLTVV.

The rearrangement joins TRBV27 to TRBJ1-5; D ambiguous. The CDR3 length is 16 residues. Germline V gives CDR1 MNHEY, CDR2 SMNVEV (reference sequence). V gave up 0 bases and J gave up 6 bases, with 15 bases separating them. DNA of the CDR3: TGTGCCAGCAGTTTATCGAGCCCAATTTCCGCTCAGCCCCAGCATTTT. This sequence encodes CASSLSSPISAQPQHF.

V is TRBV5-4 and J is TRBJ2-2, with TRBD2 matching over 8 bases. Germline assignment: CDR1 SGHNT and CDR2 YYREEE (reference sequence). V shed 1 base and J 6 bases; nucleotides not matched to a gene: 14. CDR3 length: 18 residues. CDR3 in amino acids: CASSLWVGRTSNSGELFF. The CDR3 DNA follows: TGTGCCAGCAGCTTGTGGGTAGGGCGGACTAGCAACTCCGGGGAGCTGTTTTTT.

The CDR3 bases are TGTGCCAGCAGTGACGGAGCGGGGGGGCCATCAGATACGCAGTATTTT. This gives the protein CASSDGAGGPSDTQYF. This chain uses TRBV6-4 with TRBJ2-3, with TRBD2 identical over 10 bases. Unmatched junction bases numbered 6, after V lost 2 bases and J lost 4 bases. Looked up from germline, CDR1 is MRHNA and CDR2 is SNTAGT. The CDR3 extends over 16 amino acids.

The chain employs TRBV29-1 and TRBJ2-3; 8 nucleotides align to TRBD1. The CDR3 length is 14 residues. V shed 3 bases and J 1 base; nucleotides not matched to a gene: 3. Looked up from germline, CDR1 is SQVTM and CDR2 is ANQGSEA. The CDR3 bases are TGCAGCGTTGAGGGACAGGCTCGCACAGATACGCAGTATTTT. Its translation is CSVEGQARTDTQYF.

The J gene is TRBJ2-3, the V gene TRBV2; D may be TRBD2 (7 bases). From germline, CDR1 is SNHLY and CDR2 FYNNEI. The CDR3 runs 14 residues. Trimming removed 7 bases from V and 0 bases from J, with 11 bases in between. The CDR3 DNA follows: TGTGCCAGCAAAGGGGGGGCCAGCACAGATACGCAGTATTTT. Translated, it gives CASKGGASTDTQYF.

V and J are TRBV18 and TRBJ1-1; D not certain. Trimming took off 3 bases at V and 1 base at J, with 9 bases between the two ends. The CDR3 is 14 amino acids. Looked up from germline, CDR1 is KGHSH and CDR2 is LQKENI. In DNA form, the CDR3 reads TGTGCCAGCTCACCTGGCAGGCCGAACACTGAAGCTTTCTTT. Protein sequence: CASSPGRPNTEAFF.

CDR3 nucleotide sequence: TGTGCCAGCAGCTTAGCGGCCATCCACTACTACGAGCAGTACTTC. Residues: CASSLAAIHYYEQYF. The chain combines TRBV11-2 with TRBJ2-7; no clear D. The CDR3 loop spans 15 amino acids. V shed 1 base and J shed 3 bases, with 13 bases lying between them. Germline CDR1 is SGHAT and CDR2 is FQNNGV.

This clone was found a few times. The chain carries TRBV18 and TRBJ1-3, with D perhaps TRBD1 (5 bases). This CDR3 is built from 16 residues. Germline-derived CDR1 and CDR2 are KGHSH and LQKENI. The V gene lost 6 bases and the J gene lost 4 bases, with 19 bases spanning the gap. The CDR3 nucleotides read TGTGCCAGCTCCCAGGGCCCTGGGAGTGCAGGAAACACCATATATTTT. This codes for CASSQGPGSAGNTIYF.

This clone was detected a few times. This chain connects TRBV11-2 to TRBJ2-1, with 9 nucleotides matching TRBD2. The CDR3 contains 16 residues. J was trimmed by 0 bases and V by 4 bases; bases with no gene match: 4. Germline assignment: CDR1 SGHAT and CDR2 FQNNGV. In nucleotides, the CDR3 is TGTGCCAGCAGCTCTCTTAGCGGGAGCTCCTACAATGAGCAGTTCTTC. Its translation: CASSSLSGSSYNEQFF.

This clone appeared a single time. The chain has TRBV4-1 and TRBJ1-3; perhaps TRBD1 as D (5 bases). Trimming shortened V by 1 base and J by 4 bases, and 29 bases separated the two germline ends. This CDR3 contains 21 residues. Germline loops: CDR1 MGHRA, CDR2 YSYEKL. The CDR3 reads CASSQARRWDGRGLSGNTIYF. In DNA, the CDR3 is TGCGCCAGCAGCCAAGCCAGACGGTGGGACGGCCGTGGCCTATCGGGAAACACCATATATTTT.

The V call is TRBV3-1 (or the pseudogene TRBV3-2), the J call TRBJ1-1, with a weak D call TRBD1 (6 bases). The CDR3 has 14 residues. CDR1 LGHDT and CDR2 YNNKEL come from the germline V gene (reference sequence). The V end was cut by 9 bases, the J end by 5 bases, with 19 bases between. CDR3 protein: CASRPQGGKTEAFF. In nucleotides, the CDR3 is TGTGCCAGTCGCCCACAGGGAGGAAAAACTGAAGCTTTCTTT.

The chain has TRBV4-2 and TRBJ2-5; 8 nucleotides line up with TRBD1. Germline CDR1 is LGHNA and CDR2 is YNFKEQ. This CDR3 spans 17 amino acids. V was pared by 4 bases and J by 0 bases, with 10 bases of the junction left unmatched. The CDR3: CASSPYFPGQDQETQYF. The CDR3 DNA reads TGTGCCAGCAGCCCGTATTTTCCGGGACAGGACCAAGAGACCCAGTACTTC.

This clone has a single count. The chain's CDR3 is CASSPHRDSLVGLGELFF. CDR3 sequence (DNA): TGTGCCAGCTCACCACACCGGGACTCCTTAGTGGGACTCGGGGAGCTGTTTTTT. The chain has TRBV18 and TRBJ2-2, with D tentatively TRBD2 (6 bases). Germline V gene sequence: CDR1 KGHSH, CDR2 LQKENI. This CDR3 is 18 amino acids long. V was trimmed by 1 base and J by 7 bases, leaving 22 bases between them. Full variable domain (outside the CDR3, taken from reference TRBV18 and TRBJ2-2): NAGVMQNPRHLVRRRGQEARLRCSPMKGHSHVYWYRQLPEEGLKFMVYLQKENIIDESGMPKERFSAEFPKEGPSILRIQQVVRGDSAAYFCASSPHRDSLVGLGELFFGEGSRLTVL.